This T cell receptor (beta chain) was profiled in a study of STAT5B mutations in CD4+ large granular lymphocyte leukemia. About the research overall: Among healthy donors, a particular HLA allele went with more CDR3 'QG' motifs.

The survey-level immunoSEQ assay was used. Repertoires were generated with immunoSEQ multiplex PCR, while TCRdb's copy carries only in-frame clones and drops some. In the table there are 31,000 or so clones, roughly 91% of which are singletons. Study-wide results and caveats: Without putative leukemic clones, patient CD4-sorted repertoires remained more clonal than healthy CD4+ repertoires.

Trimming took 1 base from V and 3 from J, leaving 12 bases between them. This CDR3 region has 15 residues. CDR1 is SGHVS, CDR2 FQNEAQ, per germline. Details on this clone: Its antigen is as yet unknown.

J is TRBJ1-2 and V is TRBV7-8; unclear D gene. Material: CD4+ T cells from blood buffy coats. The source is a human donor in good health. The CDR3 coding sequence is TGTGCCAGCAGCTTAGGACACCTTCGCGACTATGGCTACACCTTC. This codes for CASSLGHLRDYGYTF.